The 26 T cell receptor beta chains presented below share a single source sample, sequenced in a study of blood T cell repertoires in COVID-19. Repertoires were generated with immunoSEQ multiplex PCR, while TCRdb's copy carries only in-frame clones and drops some. This table has over 110,000 clones, around 80% appearing once. What was sequenced was peripheral blood. These receptors were collected from an elderly man with acute or convalescent COVID-19.

The rearrangement joins TRBV18 to TRBJ2-1; 13 nucleotides line up with TRBD2. With 0 bases clipped from V and 9 bases from J, the junction kept 11 bases outside the gene matches. Germline CDR1 reads KGHSH; CDR2 reads LQKENI. The CDR3 loop spans 18 amino acids. The DNA for the CDR3 is TGTGCCAGCTCACCACCCTCCGGTACTAGCGGGGGGGCGGGTGAGCAGTTCTTC. Protein: CASSPPSGTSGGAGEQFF.

This chain connects TRBV6-5 to TRBJ1-3; the match to TRBD1 covers 9 bases. The length of the CDR3 is 15 residues. Germline V gives CDR1 MNHEY, CDR2 SVGAGI. The V and J ends lost 6 bases and 3 bases, in that order; junction bases with no gene match: 6. CDR3 nucleotide sequence: TGTGCCAGCAGCGGACAGGGGAACGGTGGAAACACCATATATTTT. Its translation: CASSGQGNGGNTIYF.

The genes are TRBV7-3 and TRBJ1-2; tentatively, D is TRBD1 (6 bases). This CDR3 contains 13 residues. Trimming cost V 0 bases and J 7 bases, with 9 bases left between them. Germline lookup yields CDR1 SGHTA and CDR2 FQGTGA. CDR3 nucleotide sequence: TGTGCCAGCAGCTTAACCGGGACAATTGGCTACACCTTC. It encodes CASSLTGTIGYTF. The full variable domain, its missing parts supplied by reference TRBV7-3 and TRBJ1-2, is GAGVSQTPSNKVTEKGKYVELRCDPISGHTALYWYRQSLGQGPEFLIYFQGTGAADDSGLPNDRFFAVRPEGSVSTLKIQRTERGDSAVYLCASSLTGTIGYTFGSGTRLTVV.

The chain carries TRBV29-1 and TRBJ2-3; TRBD2 matches 14 bases. This CDR3 contains 15 residues. Germline assignment: CDR1 SQVTM and CDR2 ANQGSEA. The J segment lost 1 base and the V segment lost 7 bases, leaving 4 bases of the junction unmatched. CDR3 sequence (DNA): TGCAGCGCTGTGGGACTAGCGGGGGGCACAGATACGCAGTATTTT. This translates into CSAVGLAGGTDTQYF.

V usage is TRBV19 and J usage is TRBJ2-1; D unclear. Germline V gene lookup returns CDR1 LNHDA and CDR2 SQIVND (reference sequence). The V end was cut by 5 bases, the J end by 3 bases, with 14 bases between. The CDR3 covers 15 residues. The CDR3 region is CASSLRPMGYNEQFF. The CDR3 nucleotides read TGTGCCAGTAGTTTGCGGCCGATGGGCTACAATGAGCAGTTCTTC.

The chain combines TRBV19 with TRBJ1-3, with D hard to call. V was shortened by 1 base and J by 0 bases, with 10 bases between the two germline ends. CDR1 is LNHDA and CDR2 is SQIVND in the germline V gene (reference sequence). The CDR3 covers 16 residues. The CDR3 DNA sequence: TGTGCCAGTAGTATAGTCGGGGAACTCTCTGGAAACACCATATATTTT. It encodes CASSIVGELSGNTIYF.

The gene calls are TRBV5-1 and TRBJ2-1; 8 bases agree with TRBD1. The trim removed 5 bases at V and 8 bases at J, leaving 12 bases unmatched. The CDR3 runs to 15 residues. From germline, CDR1 is SGHRS and CDR2 YFSETQ. The CDR3 coding sequence is TGCGCCAGCAGACGGAGGACAGGGTGGGAGGATGAGCAGTTCTTC. The encoded protein is CASRRRTGWEDEQFF. Filled out from reference TRBV5-1 and TRBJ2-1, the complete variable domain reads KAGVTQTPRYLIKTRGQQVTLSCSPISGHRSVSWYQQTPGQGLQFLFEYFSETQRNKGNFPGRFSGRQFSNSRSEMNVSTLELGDSALYLCASRRRTGWEDEQFFGPGTRLTVL.

This chain connects TRBV7-2 to TRBJ2-7, with D maybe TRBD2 (6 bases). V lost 5 bases to trimming and J lost 6 bases, with 17 bases between them. Germline CDR1 SGHTA, CDR2 FQGNSA. This CDR3 comprises 14 residues. This CDR3 is CASSSTGRWREQYF. The CDR3 DNA follows: TGTGCCAGCAGCAGCACGGGGAGGTGGCGCGAGCAGTACTTC.

This sequence joins TRBV12-3 or TRBV12-4 and TRBJ2-7; D may be TRBD2 (6 bases). Trimming removed 6 bases from V and 2 bases from J, with 11 bases in between. This CDR3 has 13 residues. CDR3 coding DNA: TGTGCCAGCAGGCGGGACGGCCCCTACGAGCAGTACTTC. It translates to CASRRDGPYEQYF.

The chain couples TRBV7-2 to TRBJ1-6; 10 nucleotides align to TRBD1. Germline CDR1 and CDR2: SGHTA and FQGNSA. J gave up 0 bases and V 5 bases, and 7 bases lay outside the gene matches. This CDR3 has 18 residues. The CDR3 DNA reads TGTGCCAGCAGCCAAGTGGGACAGGGGAGCTCCTATAATTCACCCCTCCACTTT. This gives the protein CASSQVGQGSSYNSPLHF. Full variable domain (outside the CDR3, taken from reference TRBV7-2 and TRBJ1-6): GAGVSQSPSNKVTEKGKDVELRCDPISGHTALYWYRQSLGQGLEFLIYFQGNSAPDKSGLPSDRFSAERTGGSVSTLTIQRTQQEDSAVYLCASSQVGQGSSYNSPLHFGNGTRLTVT.

The chain employs TRBV3-1 (or the pseudogene TRBV3-2) and TRBJ1-1; D perhaps matches TRBD1 (5 bases). Trimming stripped 8 bases from V and 1 base from J, with 11 bases between. Germline values: CDR1 LGHDT, CDR2 YNNKEL (reference sequence). CDR3 length: 13 residues. The CDR3 nucleotides read TGTGCCAGCCGACTCCAGGGGAACACTGAAGCTTTCTTT. Translation: CASRLQGNTEAFF.

The chain joins TRBV19 to TRBJ1-4; TRBD1 agrees at 7 bases. V trimming: 5 bases; J trimming: 13 bases; junction bases outside the gene matches: 10. CDR3 size: 13 residues. Looked up from germline, CDR1 is LNHDA and CDR2 is SQIVND (reference sequence). CDR3 coding DNA: TGTGCCAGTAGTCCCGGGACAGATTATCGACTGTTTTTT. It yields the protein CASSPGTDYRLFF.

V gene TRBV4-2 combines with J gene TRBJ2-7; 8 bases fit TRBD2. The V and J ends lost 1 base and 3 bases, in that order; junction bases with no gene match: 11. Germline lookup yields CDR1 LGHNA and CDR2 YNFKEQ. This CDR3 has 17 amino acids. CDR3: CASSQGPGGTRIYEQYF. In DNA, the CDR3 is TGTGCCAGCAGCCAAGGTCCTGGGGGGACTAGGATCTACGAGCAGTACTTC.

This clone was seen a few times. CDR3 sequence reads: CASSYDGDSEAFF. The CDR3 nucleotides read TGTGCCAGCAGCTACGACGGGGACTCTGAAGCTTTCTTT. This chain joins TRBV7-9 and TRBJ1-1; weak D call: TRBD1 (5 bases). CDR1 and CDR2 (germline): SEHNR, FQNEAQ (reference sequence). Trimming pared 4 bases from V and 6 bases from J, leaving 12 bases between. This CDR3 spans 13 amino acids.

This clone came up once. The rearrangement joins TRBV6-5 to TRBJ1-2, with unresolved D. Germline loops: CDR1 MNHEY, CDR2 SVGAGI. V shed 7 bases and J shed 7 bases, with 13 bases lying between them. The CDR3 is 12 residues long. The CDR3 reads CASIQGSFGYTF. DNA for the CDR3: TGTGCCAGCATACAAGGGAGTTTTGGCTACACCTTC.

The chain combines TRBV7-2 with TRBJ2-3; TRBD1 matches at 7 bases. The CDR3 has 16 amino acids. The ends lost 6 bases at V and 3 bases at J; junction bases unmatched: 12. The V gene's germline CDR1 is SGHTA and CDR2 FQGNSA. CDR3 in DNA: TGTGCCAGCAGTCCTGACAGGGAAATTAGGACAGATACGCAGTATTTT. Translating it yields CASSPDREIRTDTQYF.

The CDR3 region has the DNA TGCGCCAGCAGCCAATTTCCAGGGGAAGGAGGAGAGCTGTTTTTT. Translation gives CASSQFPGEGGELFF. The chain couples TRBV4-1 to TRBJ2-2; maybe TRBD1 (6 bases). Germline CDR1 MGHRA, CDR2 YSYEKL. Trimming stripped 2 bases from V and 11 bases from J, with 18 bases between. CDR3 length: 15 residues.

The chain employs TRBV23-1 and TRBJ1-2; no firm D call. TRBV23-1 is given ORF status, its function remaining uncertain. The CDR3 contains 16 residues. V lost 0 bases to trimming and J lost 7 bases, with 18 bases between them. Here the CDR3 reads CASSQSRGPRRPGYTF. CDR3 nucleotide sequence: TGCGCCAGCAGTCAATCGAGAGGACCCAGGAGGCCTGGCTACACCTTC.

The chain couples TRBV30 to TRBJ1-3, with D unclear. The germline V gene encodes CDR1 GTSNPN and CDR2 SVGIG (reference sequence). The CDR3 has 15 residues. V gave up 4 bases and J gave up 0 bases, with 13 bases separating them. The CDR3 sequence: CAWNSLGLSGNTIYF. The CDR3 DNA reads as TGTGCCTGGAATAGCCTGGGTCTCTCTGGAAACACCATATATTTT.

This chain joins TRBV5-1 and TRBJ2-1; D unresolved. With 0 bases removed from V and 5 bases from J, the gap between germline ends came to 6 bases. In germline, CDR1 is SGHRS, CDR2 YFSETQ. This CDR3 region has 13 residues. CDR3 loop: CASSLAPNNEQFF. Written as DNA, the CDR3 is TGCGCCAGCAGCTTGGCGCCTAACAATGAGCAGTTCTTC.

The chain links TRBV24-1 to TRBJ2-5; no firm D call. From germline, CDR1 is KGHDR and CDR2 SFDVKD. The CDR3 runs 11 residues. The V end lost 8 bases, the J end lost 1 base, and 4 bases lay between the germline ends. CDR3 coding DNA: TGTGCCACCACCTCCCAAGAGACCCAGTACTTC. Translating it yields CATTSQETQYF.

V usage is TRBV5-1 and J usage is TRBJ2-3, with D possibly being TRBD2 (6 bases). Germline V lookup: CDR1 SGHRS, CDR2 YFSETQ. The CDR3 runs to 14 residues. V lost 5 bases and J lost 0, with 10 bases in between. The CDR3 is CASREGTSTDTQYF. DNA for the CDR3: TGCGCCAGCAGGGAGGGAACTAGCACAGATACGCAGTATTTT.

The V and J genes are TRBV7-9 and TRBJ2-7, with D perhaps matching TRBD2 (6 bases). The CDR3 has 15 amino acids. The germline gives CDR1 SEHNR, CDR2 FQNEAQ (reference sequence). V lost 4 bases, J lost 6 bases, and 19 bases lay in between. In nucleotides, the CDR3 is TGTGCCAGCAGCTCGCTCCTTTACGGGGGAGGCGAGCAGTACTTC. This translates into CASSSLLYGGGEQYF.

V and J are TRBV24-1 and TRBJ2-1, with D tentatively TRBD2 (7 bases). Germline loops: CDR1 KGHDR, CDR2 SFDVKD. V shed 5 bases and J shed 9 bases, with 22 bases lying between them. This CDR3 contains 16 residues. CDR3 in amino acids: CATSGREGVSDGEQFF. The CDR3 DNA sequence: TGTGCCACCAGTGGTAGGGAGGGGGTTTCTGATGGTGAGCAGTTCTTC.

This clone was seen only a few times. The V gene is TRBV3-1 (or the pseudogene TRBV3-2), the J gene TRBJ2-7; a weak D match, TRBD2 (5 bases). This CDR3 spans 15 amino acids. CDR1 and CDR2 (germline): LGHDT, YNNKEL (reference sequence). Trimming stripped 4 bases from V and 2 bases from J, with 15 bases between. CDR3 amino acids: CASSPGVGYTYEQYF. CDR3 in DNA: TGTGCCAGCAGCCCCGGGGTGGGCTACACCTACGAGCAGTACTTC.

The chain links TRBV11-1 to TRBJ1-1, with D unclear. The V and J ends lost 6 bases and 8 bases respectively, with 19 bases between them. Germline loops: CDR1 SGHAT, CDR2 FQDESV (reference sequence). The CDR3 loop spans 14 amino acids. CDR3 DNA: TGTGCCAGCAGTGAAAGACGGGGTGTCAGCGAAGCTTTCTTT. Protein sequence: CASSERRGVSEAFF.